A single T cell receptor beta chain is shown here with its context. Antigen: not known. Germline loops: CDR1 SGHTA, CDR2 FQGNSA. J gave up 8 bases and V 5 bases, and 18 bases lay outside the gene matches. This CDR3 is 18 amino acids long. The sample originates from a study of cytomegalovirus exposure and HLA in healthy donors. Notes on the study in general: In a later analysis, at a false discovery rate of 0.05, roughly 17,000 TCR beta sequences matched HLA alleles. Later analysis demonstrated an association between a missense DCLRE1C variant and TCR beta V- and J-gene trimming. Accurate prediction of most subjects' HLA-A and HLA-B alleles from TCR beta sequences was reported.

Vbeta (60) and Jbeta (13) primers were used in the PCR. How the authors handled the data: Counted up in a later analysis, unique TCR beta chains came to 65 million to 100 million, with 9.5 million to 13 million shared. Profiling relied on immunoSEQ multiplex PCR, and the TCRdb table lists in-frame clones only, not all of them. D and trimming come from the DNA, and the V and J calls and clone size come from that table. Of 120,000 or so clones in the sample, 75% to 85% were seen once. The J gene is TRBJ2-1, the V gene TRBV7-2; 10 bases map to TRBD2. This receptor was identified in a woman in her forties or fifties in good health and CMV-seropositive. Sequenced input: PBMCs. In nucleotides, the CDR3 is TGTGCCAGCAGCCATTCGAACCCCCTAGCGGGAGTGGAGGATGAGCAGTTCTTC. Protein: CASSHSNPLAGVEDEQFF.